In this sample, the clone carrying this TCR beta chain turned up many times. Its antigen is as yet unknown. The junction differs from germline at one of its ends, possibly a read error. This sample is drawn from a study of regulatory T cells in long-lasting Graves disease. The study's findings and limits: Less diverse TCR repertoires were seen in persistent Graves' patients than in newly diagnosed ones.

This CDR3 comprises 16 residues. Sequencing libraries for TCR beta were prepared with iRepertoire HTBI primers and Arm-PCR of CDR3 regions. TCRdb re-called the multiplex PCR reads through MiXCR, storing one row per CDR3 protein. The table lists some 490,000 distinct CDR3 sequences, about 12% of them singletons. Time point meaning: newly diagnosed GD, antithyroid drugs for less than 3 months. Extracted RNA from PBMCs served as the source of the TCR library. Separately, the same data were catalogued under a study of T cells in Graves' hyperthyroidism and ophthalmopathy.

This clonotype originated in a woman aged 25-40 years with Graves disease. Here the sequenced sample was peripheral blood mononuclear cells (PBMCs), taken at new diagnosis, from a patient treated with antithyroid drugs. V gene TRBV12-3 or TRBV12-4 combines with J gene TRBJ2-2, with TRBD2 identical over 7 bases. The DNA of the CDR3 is TGTGCCAGCAGCTCCCCGGGGGGATTGAACATCGGGGAGCTGTTTTTT. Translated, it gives CASSSPGGLNIGELFF.